This entry lists 10 T cell receptor beta chains sequenced from one sample in a study of T cell responses to AZD1222 COVID-19 vaccine. The protocol was immunoSEQ multiplex PCR, while the TCRdb copy is restricted to in-frame clones and leaves out a portion. This sample has 140,000 to 150,000 clones; approximately 78% occur once, and the top ten carry approximately 4%. The input for sequencing was peripheral blood, taken on day 0 of MenACWY control vaccination. The receptors derive from an adult in good health.

The genes are TRBV3-1 (or the pseudogene TRBV3-2) and TRBJ1-3; D uncertain. The CDR3 runs 18 residues. V was clipped by 0 bases and J by 0 bases, with 15 bases between them. The germline CDR1 and CDR2 sequences are LGHDT and YNNKEL (reference sequence). Here the CDR3 DNA reads TGTGCCAGCAGCCAAGACGGCTTAGCCCTAAGCTCTGGAAACACCATATATTTT. Translation gives CASSQDGLALSSGNTIYF.

Written as DNA, the CDR3 is TGTGCCAGCTCCCTTACAGCCTATGGCTACACCTTC. Protein product: CASSLTAYGYTF. The chain couples TRBV12-3 or TRBV12-4 to TRBJ1-2; no reliable D call. The CDR3 has 12 amino acids. Trimming shortened V by 8 bases and J by 4 bases, and 11 bases separated the two germline ends.

J is TRBJ2-3 and V is TRBV7-8, with D possibly matching TRBD1 (5 bases). Trimming removed 5 bases from V and 6 bases from J, with 27 bases in between. The germline V gene has CDR1 SGHVS and CDR2 FQNEAQ. This CDR3 is built from 18 residues. CDR3 protein: CASSPQFKGLKSADTQYF. Here the CDR3 DNA reads TGTGCCAGCAGCCCCCAGTTTAAGGGGCTAAAGAGTGCGGATACGCAGTATTTT.

As for this clone: This CDR3 is also generated by other DNA sequences in the sample. V is TRBV3-1 (or the pseudogene TRBV3-2) and J is TRBJ2-7, with D possibly being TRBD1 or TRBD2 (6 bases each). V was trimmed by 1 base and J by 7 bases, leaving 8 bases between them. The germline V gene has CDR1 LGHDT and CDR2 YNNKEL (reference sequence). CDR3 length equals 12 residues. Here the CDR3 DNA reads TGTGCCAGCAGCCAAGTAGGGGGGGAGCAGTACTTC. It specifies CASSQVGGEQYF.

The V call is TRBV28, the J call TRBJ2-1; D is undetermined. This CDR3 comprises 13 residues. CDR1 and CDR2 (germline): MDHEN, SYDVKM. Trimming left V 1 base short and J 4 bases short, with 5 bases between. CDR3 coding DNA: TGTGCCAGCAGTTTATTGCGTTACAATGAGCAGTTCTTC. This gives the protein CASSLLRYNEQFF.

This chain connects TRBV19 to TRBJ1-6; the match to TRBD1 covers 9 bases. Looked up from germline, CDR1 is LNHDA and CDR2 is SQIVND (reference sequence). CDR3 length: 15 amino acids. V shed 5 bases, J shed 10 bases, and the junction held 9 bases outside the gene matches. CDR3 nucleotide sequence: TGTGCCAGTAGTCCCTGGGGACAGGGCTGGTCACCCCTCCACTTT. Encoded protein: CASSPWGQGWSPLHF.

The J gene is TRBJ2-3, the V gene TRBV2, with D possibly being TRBD2 (6 bases). The V end lost 7 bases, the J end lost 0 bases, and 11 bases lay between the germline ends. Germline CDR1 reads SNHLY; CDR2 reads FYNNEI. The length of the CDR3 is 14 residues. The CDR3 protein is CASMAGTSTDTQYF. The DNA of the CDR3 is TGTGCCAGCATGGCGGGGACTAGCACAGATACGCAGTATTTT.

This chain links TRBV23-1 with TRBJ2-7, with 7 positions matching TRBD2. TRBV23-1 has ORF status, its function being uncertain. The V gene end was trimmed by 7 bases and the J gene end by 6 bases; junction bases not matched to a gene: 9. The CDR3 spans 13 residues. The DNA of the CDR3 is TGCGCCAGCACGGGGAGGGAGCCTTTCGAGCAGTACTTC. As protein: CASTGREPFEQYF.

The genes are TRBV15 and TRBJ2-3; no clear D. Germline V gives CDR1 LNHNV, CDR2 YYDKDF (reference sequence). V was pared by 5 bases and J by 4 bases, with 16 bases between. The CDR3 runs 15 residues. Written as DNA, the CDR3 is TGTGCCACCAGCTCAGCGCTCCAAGGAGCAGATACGCAGTATTTT. Amino acid sequence: CATSSALQGADTQYF.

J is TRBJ1-2 and V is TRBV3-1 (or the pseudogene TRBV3-2), with 12 bases identical to TRBD1. Germline CDR1 is LGHDT and CDR2 is YNNKEL (reference sequence). The CDR3 runs to 14 residues. J gave up 7 bases and V 5 bases, and 5 bases lay outside the gene matches. The CDR3 bases are TGTGCCAGCAGCTCCGGGACAGGGGGCGGTGGCTACACCTTC. The encoded protein is CASSSGTGGGGYTF.